Listed below are T cell receptor beta chains from one sample, sequenced in a study of Tregs in tolerant kidney transplant recipients. TCRdb's table, derived via immunoSEQ multiplex PCR, lists solely in-frame clones and lacks some. In the table there are some 70,000 clones, over 80% of which are singletons. The source material was CD4+ T cells from blood. These receptors were collected from a human donor in good health. CDR3s include the opening cysteine and the closing phenylalanine or tryptophan. The D gene is left open where the match is weak. A clone size is listed for some rows: how often the clone was seen (once, few, many), or a class if it is expanded.

TRBV7-2	.	TRBJ2-5	.	TGTGCCAGCAGCCCCCTAGCTCTAGCCGAGACCCAGTACTTC	CASSPLALAETQYF
TRBV5-6	.	TRBJ2-7	TRBD1	TGTGCCAGCAGCTTGGGAGGGGGCCCCTACGAGCAGTACTTC	CASSLGGGPYEQYF
TRBV7-2	.	TRBJ2-3	.	TGTGCCAGCAGCTCACTCCGCACAGATACGCAGTATTTT	CASSSLRTDTQYF
TRBV11-2	.	TRBJ2-5	TRBD2	TGTGCCAGCAGCCCCGGGACTAGAGAGACCCAGTACTTC	CASSPGTRETQYF
TRBV11-2	.	TRBJ1-3	.	TGTGCCAGCAGCTTAGAGGGCCACTCGGACACCATATATTTT	CASSLEGHSDTIYF
TRBV10-1	.	TRBJ2-1	.	TGCGCCAGCACCACCTCCGGGGGAGTGCCCAATGAGCAGTTCTTC	CASTTSGGVPNEQFF
TRBV9	.	TRBJ2-2	.	TGTGCCAGCAGCGTAGCTCCGGGGCTGAACACCGGGGAGCTGTTTTTT	CASSVAPGLNTGELFF
TRBV5-1	.	TRBJ2-3	TRBD2	TGCGCCAGCAGCCCGTACCCTAGCGGGGCTACAGATACGCAGTATTTT	CASSPYPSGATDTQYF
TRBV19	.	TRBJ1-4	.	TGTGCCAGTAGTAGGGCCCGGGACTTTAATGAAAAACTGTTTTTT	CASSRARDFNEKLFF
TRBV2	.	TRBJ2-6	TRBD1	TGTGCCAGCAGTCAGTTTAAGGGGGCAATGACTGGGGCCAACGTCCTGACTTTC	CASSQFKGAMTGANVLTF
TRBV27	few	TRBJ2-6	.	TGTGCCAGCAGTTTCAACATCCTCTCTGGGGCCAACGTCCTGACTTTC	CASSFNILSGANVLTF